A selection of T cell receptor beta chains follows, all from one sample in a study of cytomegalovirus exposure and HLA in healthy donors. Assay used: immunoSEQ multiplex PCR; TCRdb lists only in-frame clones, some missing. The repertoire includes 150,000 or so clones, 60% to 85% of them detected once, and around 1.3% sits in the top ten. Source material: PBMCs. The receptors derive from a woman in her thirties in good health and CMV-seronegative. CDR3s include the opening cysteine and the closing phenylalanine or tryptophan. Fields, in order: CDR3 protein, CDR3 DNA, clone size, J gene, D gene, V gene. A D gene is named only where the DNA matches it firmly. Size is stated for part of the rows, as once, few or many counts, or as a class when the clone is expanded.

CDR3: CASNPGGFGYTF
DNA: TGTGCCAGCAACCCAGGGGGGTTTGGCTACACCTTC
size: .
J: TRBJ1-2
D: TRBD1
V: TRBV6-1

CDR3: CAFPLGANTGELFF
DNA: TGTGCCTTCCCGTTGGGAGCGAACACCGGGGAGCTGTTTTTT
size: once
J: TRBJ2-2
D: .
V: TRBV30

CDR3: CASSSSGEGYEQYF
DNA: TGCGCCAGCAGCTCTAGCGGGGAAGGCTACGAGCAGTACTTC
size: few
J: TRBJ2-7
D: TRBD2
V: TRBV5-1

CDR3: CASSVSRGNEQFF
DNA: TGTGCCAGCAGCGTCTCCCGCGGCAATGAGCAGTTCTTC
size: .
J: TRBJ2-1
D: .
V: TRBV2

CDR3: CATLLGGPRTTDTQYF
DNA: TGTGCCACACTGCTGGGGGGGCCCCGAACGACAGATACGCAGTATTTT
size: .
J: TRBJ2-3
D: .
V: TRBV5-4

CDR3: CAITPTGRTEAFF
DNA: TGTGCCATCACCCCGACAGGGAGGACTGAAGCTTTCTTT
size: .
J: TRBJ1-1
D: TRBD1
V: TRBV10-3

CDR3: CASSGPRGINTEAFF
DNA: TGTGCCAGCTCCGGACCGAGGGGGATTAACACTGAAGCTTTCTTT
size: once
J: TRBJ1-1
D: .
V: TRBV6-5

CDR3: CASIREWNTGELFF
DNA: TGTGCCAGCATACGGGAGTGGAACACCGGGGAGCTGTTTTTT
size: .
J: TRBJ2-2
D: .
V: TRBV2

CDR3: CASTTRVGNEQYF
DNA: TGTGCCAGCACGACCAGGGTAGGGAACGAGCAGTACTTC
size: .
J: TRBJ2-7
D: .
V: TRBV28

CDR3: CASSPSSYEQYF
DNA: TGTGCCAGCTCACCTAGCTCCTACGAGCAGTACTTC
size: .
J: TRBJ2-7
D: .
V: TRBV18

CDR3: CSLQEAFF
DNA: TGCAGTTTACAAGAAGCTTTCTTT
size: .
J: TRBJ1-1
D: .
V: TRBV20-1

CDR3: CASRTGNSYEQYF
DNA: TGTGCCAGCCGGACAGGGAACTCCTACGAGCAGTACTTC
size: .
J: TRBJ2-7
D: TRBD1
V: TRBV7-9

CDR3: CASSLRRGNTGELFF
DNA: TGTGCCAGCAGCTTACGGCGGGGCAACACCGGGGAGCTGTTTTTT
size: .
J: TRBJ2-2
D: .
V: TRBV11-2

CDR3: CAWSVGGGAVREQYF
DNA: TGTGCCTGGAGTGTTGGCGGGGGGGCAGTCCGGGAGCAGTACTTC
size: .
J: TRBJ2-7
D: TRBD2
V: TRBV30

CDR3: CASSRGTSGEETQYF
DNA: TGCGCCAGCAGCAGGGGGACTAGCGGGGAAGAGACCCAGTACTTC
size: .
J: TRBJ2-5
D: TRBD2
V: TRBV5-1

CDR3: CASSLEGTGNLAQYF
DNA: TGTGCCAGCAGCTTAGAGGGGACAGGGAATTTGGCCCAGTACTTC
size: .
J: TRBJ2-5
D: TRBD1
V: TRBV7-2

CDR3: CASSPDTLYGYTF
DNA: TGTGCCAGCAGCCCTGACACACTCTATGGCTACACCTTC
size: .
J: TRBJ1-2
D: .
V: TRBV6-6

CDR3: CASSLDKNTEAFF
DNA: TGTGCCAGCAGTTTGGACAAGAACACTGAAGCTTTCTTT
size: .
J: TRBJ1-1
D: .
V: TRBV2

CDR3: CASNLPGGAYTDTQYF
DNA: TGTGCCAGCAACCTCCCGGGGGGGGCTTACACAGATACGCAGTATTTT
size: .
J: TRBJ2-3
D: TRBD2
V: TRBV6-6

CDR3: CASSPRGGTDTQYF
DNA: TGTGCCAGCTCACCACGGGGGGGAACAGATACGCAGTATTTT
size: .
J: TRBJ2-3
D: TRBD2
V: TRBV18

CDR3: CASSQDTGSVYEQYF
DNA: TGCGCCAGCAGCCAGGACACAGGGTCGGTTTACGAGCAGTACTTC
size: .
J: TRBJ2-7
D: .
V: TRBV5-1

CDR3: CASSPSATPWAQYF
DNA: TGTGCCAGCAGCCCTAGCGCGACCCCATGGGCCCAGTACTTC
size: .
J: TRBJ2-7
D: .
V: TRBV11-2

CDR3: CASTSGQTAGNTIYF
DNA: TGTGCCAGTACAAGCGGACAGACAGCTGGAAACACCATATATTTT
size: .
J: TRBJ1-3
D: .
V: TRBV19

CDR3: CASSLTIRNTEAFF
DNA: TGTGCCAGCAGTTTAACAATCCGGAACACTGAAGCTTTCTTT
size: .
J: TRBJ1-1
D: .
V: TRBV28

CDR3: CASSPGHSSAFF
DNA: TGTGCCAGCTCACCGGGGCACTCCAGCGCTTTCTTT
size: .
J: TRBJ1-1
D: .
V: TRBV18

CDR3: CASSYEASYEQYF
DNA: TGTGCCAGCAGTTATGAGGCCTCCTACGAGCAGTACTTC
size: .
J: TRBJ2-7
D: .
V: TRBV6-6

CDR3: CASSEGSYEQYF
DNA: TGCGCCAGCAGCGAGGGCTCCTACGAGCAGTACTTC
size: .
J: TRBJ2-7
D: .
V: TRBV5-1

CDR3: CASSLGASNEQFF
DNA: TGTGCCAGCAGCTTAGGGGCAAGCAATGAGCAGTTCTTC
size: few
J: TRBJ2-1
D: .
V: TRBV11-2

CDR3: CASRLPTGQGIASYNSPLHF
DNA: TGTGCCAGCAGATTACCAACGGGACAGGGTATAGCCTCCTATAATTCACCCCTCCACTTT
size: .
J: TRBJ1-6
D: TRBD1
V: TRBV27

CDR3: CASSRGSANYGYTF
DNA: TGTGCCAGTAGCAGGGGGTCCGCTAACTATGGCTACACCTTC
size: few
J: TRBJ1-2
D: TRBD1
V: TRBV19

CDR3: CASGLLAGSTDTQYF
DNA: TGTGCCAGTGGCCTATTGGCAGGGAGCACAGATACGCAGTATTTT
size: once
J: TRBJ2-3
D: .
V: TRBV2

CDR3: CASSFPRDRGDNEQFF
DNA: TGTGCCAGCAGTTTCCCCCGGGACAGAGGGGACAATGAGCAGTTCTTC
size: .
J: TRBJ2-1
D: TRBD1
V: TRBV27

CDR3: CASSLEGTGNTEAFF
DNA: TGCGCCAGCAGCTTGGAGGGGACAGGGAACACTGAAGCTTTCTTT
size: .
J: TRBJ1-1
D: TRBD1
V: TRBV5-1

CDR3: CASSHPGQGHNEQFF
DNA: TGTGCCAGCAGCCACCCGGGACAGGGCCACAATGAGCAGTTCTTC
size: .
J: TRBJ2-1
D: TRBD1
V: TRBV5-4

CDR3: CASSEGANTEAFF
DNA: TGTGCCAGCTCGGAGGGGGCCAACACTGAAGCTTTCTTT
size: .
J: TRBJ1-1
D: TRBD1
V: TRBV18

CDR3: CASSRLAGELNTQYF
DNA: TGTGCCAGCAGTAGACTAGCGGGGGAGCTAAATACGCAGTATTTT
size: .
J: TRBJ2-3
D: TRBD2
V: TRBV2

CDR3: CASSQDFQETQYF
DNA: TGTGCCAGCAGTCAGGACTTCCAAGAGACCCAGTACTTC
size: few
J: TRBJ2-5
D: .
V: TRBV6-5

CDR3: CASSRQVFTGELFF
DNA: TGTGCCAGCAGCAGACAGGTCTTCACCGGGGAGCTGTTTTTT
size: .
J: TRBJ2-2
D: .
V: TRBV11-2

CDR3: CASSVGGTGAGEQYF
DNA: TGTGCCAGCAGCGTAGGGGGGACAGGGGCGGGGGAGCAGTACTTC
size: .
J: TRBJ2-7
D: TRBD1
V: TRBV9

CDR3: CASSPLAGNTGELFF
DNA: TGTGCCAGCAGCCCCCTCGCAGGGAACACCGGGGAGCTGTTTTTT
size: .
J: TRBJ2-2
D: .
V: TRBV11-2

CDR3: CASSTGQAYNSPLHF
DNA: TGCGCCAGCAGCACCGGACAGGCGTATAATTCACCCCTCCACTTT
size: .
J: TRBJ1-6
D: TRBD1
V: TRBV5-1

CDR3: CASSPSQQGAYEKLFF
DNA: TGTGCCAGCTCACCGAGCCAACAGGGAGCGTATGAAAAACTGTTTTTT
size: .
J: TRBJ1-4
D: .
V: TRBV18

CDR3: CASSKDRDSPLHF
DNA: TGTGCCAGCAGTAAGGACAGGGATTCACCCCTCCACTTT
size: few
J: TRBJ1-6
D: TRBD1
V: TRBV6-1

CDR3: CSVSTGENEQYF
DNA: TGCAGCGTCTCGACAGGGGAGAACGAGCAGTACTTC
size: once
J: TRBJ2-7
D: TRBD1
V: TRBV29-1

CDR3: CAGQIGQGPFF
DNA: TGTGCCGGACAGATTGGACAGGGACCTTTCTTT
size: .
J: TRBJ1-1
D: TRBD1
V: TRBV30

CDR3: CAYDRGNEKLFF
DNA: TGTGCTTACGACAGGGGAAATGAAAAACTGTTTTTT
size: .
J: TRBJ1-4
D: TRBD1
V: TRBV30

CDR3: CASNYGAGELFF
DNA: TGTGCCAGCAACTACGGGGCCGGGGAGCTGTTTTTT
size: .
J: TRBJ2-2
D: .
V: TRBV2

CDR3: CASSGSPGDTEAFF
DNA: TGCGCCAGCAGTGGTTCCCCGGGGGACACTGAAGCTTTCTTT
size: once
J: TRBJ1-1
D: .
V: TRBV10-1

CDR3: CASSLQGGNTEAFF
DNA: TGTGCCAGCAGCTTACAGGGAGGGAACACTGAAGCTTTCTTT
size: .
J: TRBJ1-1
D: .
V: TRBV7-9

CDR3: CASSQVQASTGELFF
DNA: TGTGCCAGCAGCCAAGTGCAGGCTTCGACCGGGGAGCTGTTTTTT
size: .
J: TRBJ2-2
D: .
V: TRBV14

CDR3: CASSRSSGETEAFF
DNA: TGTGCCAGCTCACGGTCCTCGGGGGAAACTGAAGCTTTCTTT
size: .
J: TRBJ1-1
D: .
V: TRBV18

CDR3: CAISETRDRGGEQYF
DNA: TGTGCCATCAGTGAGACCCGGGACAGGGGAGGCGAGCAGTACTTC
size: .
J: TRBJ2-7
D: TRBD1
V: TRBV10-3

CDR3: CASSLWLATEQFF
DNA: TGTGCCAGCAGTTTATGGTTAGCTACTGAGCAGTTCTTC
size: .
J: TRBJ2-1
D: .
V: TRBV27